This T cell receptor beta chain comes out of a study of blood T cell repertoires in COVID-19. This clone was observed a single time. The table came from immunoSEQ multiplex PCR; TCRdb's copy has only in-frame clones and leaves some out. Of around 120,000 clones listed, 90% are singletons. The material sequenced was peripheral blood. The source is a human donor with active COVID-19. The donor label of this sample is uncertain.

This chain's CDR3 is CAISEGQGNTEAFF. The CDR3 DNA sequence: TGTGCCATCAGTGAGGGTCAGGGGAACACTGAAGCTTTCTTT. The gene calls are TRBV10-3 and TRBJ1-1, with D possibly being TRBD1 (5 bases). The ends were cut back, 2 bases at V and 1 base at J, with 8 bases in the middle. Germline V lookup: CDR1 ENHRY, CDR2 SYGVKD. The CDR3 sequence is 14 residues long.